This entry lists 8 T cell receptor beta chains sequenced from one sample in a study of radiotherapy plus CTLA-4 blockade in lung cancer. Profiled with immunoSEQ multiplex PCR; TCRdb holds only in-frame clones, not every one. The sample lists 81,000 or so clones; more than 75% were seen once. Material: peripheral blood, obtained from a patient treated with radiotherapy plus ipilimumab. These receptors all stem from a human donor with non-small cell lung cancer who had stable disease on radiotherapy plus ipilimumab.

CDR3: CSVSTSGDAYEQYF. The CDR3 region has the DNA TGCAGCGTCTCAACTAGCGGAGACGCCTACGAGCAGTACTTC. The chain is built from TRBV29-1 and TRBJ2-7, with 8 bases fitting TRBD2. The CDR3 has 14 residues. Germline CDR1 reads SQVTM; CDR2 reads ANQGSEA. Trimming at V came to 6 bases and at J to 2 bases, leaving 9 bases not matched to a gene.

CDR3 loop: CAWSVLGAGEKLFF. In nucleotides, the CDR3 is TGTGCCTGGAGTGTGTTGGGGGCGGGAGAAAAACTGTTTTTT. This chain connects TRBV30 to TRBJ1-4; maybe TRBD1 (6 bases). CDR3 length: 14 residues. Germline assignment: CDR1 GTSNPN and CDR2 SVGIG (reference sequence). V lost 0 bases to trimming and J lost 8 bases, with 13 bases between them.

The V and J genes are TRBV19 and TRBJ1-1, with a possible D match to TRBD1 (5 bases). Trimming stripped 5 bases from V and 6 bases from J, with 16 bases between. The CDR3 totals 14 residues. The germline V gene encodes CDR1 LNHDA and CDR2 SQIVND (reference sequence). The CDR3 loop is CASSSAGYRPEAFF. The CDR3 DNA follows: TGTGCCAGTAGTTCGGCAGGGTATCGTCCTGAAGCTTTCTTT.

The V and J genes are TRBV13 and TRBJ2-3, with 14 bases that match TRBD2. The CDR3 is made up of 17 amino acids. V lost 0 bases, J lost 5 bases, and 4 bases stayed unmatched. Per germline, CDR1 PRHDT and CDR2 FYEKMQ (reference sequence). CDR3 in DNA: TGTGCCAGCAGCTTAGGGCCGGGACTAGCGGGAGAAGATACGCAGTATTTT. It encodes CASSLGPGLAGEDTQYF.

The J gene is TRBJ2-5, the V gene TRBV10-2; tentatively, D is TRBD2 (7 bases). Per germline, CDR1 WSHSY and CDR2 SAAADI. The CDR3 has 16 residues. V gave up 8 bases and J gave up 1 base, with 20 bases separating them. The CDR3 loop is CASSPPGGPTQETQYF. The CDR3, as DNA: TGCGCCAGCTCCCCACCCGGGGGGCCGACCCAAGAGACCCAGTACTTC.

The chain links TRBV5-5 to TRBJ2-7, with TRBD2 as a possible D gene (5 bases). V lost 4 bases, J lost 2 bases, and 13 bases lay in between. The CDR3 loop spans 14 amino acids. Germline V gives CDR1 SGHKS, CDR2 YYEKEE (reference sequence). The CDR3 DNA sequence: TGTGCCAGCAGCGTTGGACTTACTCCCTACGAGCAGTACTTC. This codes for CASSVGLTPYEQYF.

DNA of the CDR3: TGTGCCCTAAGGCAGGGTTCCAATTCACCCCTCCACTTT. Translating it yields CALRQGSNSPLHF. V is TRBV6-6 and J is TRBJ1-6, with D perhaps matching TRBD1 (5 bases). Germline loops: CDR1 MNHNY, CDR2 SVGAGI (reference sequence). V lost 11 bases to trimming and J lost 7 bases, with 15 bases between them. The CDR3 sequence is 13 residues long.

The J gene is TRBJ2-5, the V gene TRBV9; 8 nucleotides line up with TRBD1. The length of the CDR3 is 16 residues. With 4 bases clipped from V and 5 bases from J, the junction kept 13 bases outside the gene matches. Germline V lookup: CDR1 SGDLS, CDR2 YYNGEE. CDR3 region: CASSPGQGLVGETQYF. The CDR3 DNA sequence: TGTGCCAGCAGCCCAGGACAGGGATTGGTAGGGGAGACCCAGTACTTC.